What follows are 23 T cell receptor beta chains derived from one specimen sequenced in a study of blood T cells in healthy people across ages. A sample-barcoded 5' primer and a J-beta primer mix were used in a second PCR of about 7 to 11 cycles. TCRdb re-called the 5' RACE reads with MiXCR, one entry per CDR3 protein. This table holds some 1,000,000 distinct CDR3 sequences, about 23% found once. These data were likewise used in another study, on T cells of mothers and their children.

The sequenced material came from blood. The receptors derive from a girl aged 2 to 9 in good health.

CDR3 in DNA: TGTGCCAGCAGACTAGCGGGGGGGCCTTTTGACCAAGAGACCCAGTACTTC. Protein: CASRLAGGPFDQETQYF. This sequence joins TRBV12-3 or TRBV12-4 and TRBJ2-5; 13 positions match TRBD2. Germline trimming cut 6 bases from V and 0 bases from J; bases unmatched to any gene: 7. The CDR3 sequence is 17 residues long.

V is TRBV20-1 and J is TRBJ1-2; the D is unclear. The CDR3 has 12 residues. From germline, CDR1 is DFQATT and CDR2 SNEGSKA (reference sequence). This chain's CDR3 is CSISAPNYGYTF. CDR3 coding DNA: TGCAGCATTTCCGCTCCTAACTATGGCTACACCTTC.

There are a few counts of this clonotype. The chain combines TRBV20-1 with TRBJ2-7; the match to TRBD1 covers 9 bases. Germline lookup yields CDR1 DFQATT and CDR2 SNEGSKA (reference sequence). The CDR3 is made up of 15 amino acids. V was pared by 5 bases and J by 3 bases, with 11 bases of the junction left unmatched. The CDR3 reads CSASKGTGIYYEQYF. The CDR3 DNA reads as TGCAGTGCTTCTAAGGGGACAGGGATATACTACGAGCAGTACTTC.

This chain joins TRBV28 and TRBJ1-4; possible D gene TRBD1, 6 bases. This CDR3 has 13 residues. Trimming shortened V by 6 bases and J by 7 bases, and 12 bases separated the two germline ends. CDR1 and CDR2 (germline): MDHEN, SYDVKM. CDR3 sequence: CASRGTRGEKLFF. For the CDR3, the DNA is TGTGCCAGCAGGGGGACAAGGGGTGAAAAACTGTTTTTT.

This clonotype has only a few counts. The genes are TRBV7-2 and TRBJ2-7; D tentatively fits TRBD1 or TRBD2 (7 bases each). The V gene lost 2 bases and the J gene lost 1 base, with 18 bases spanning the gap. Germline V gene data show CDR1 as SGHTA and CDR2 as FQGNSA. CDR3 length: 17 residues. The CDR3: CASSLQGDRGASYEQYF. The CDR3 coding sequence is TGTGCCAGCAGCTTACAGGGGGACCGGGGGGCTTCCTACGAGCAGTACTTC. The full variable domain, in which reference TRBV7-2 and TRBJ2-7 provide the parts outside the CDR3, is GAGVSQSPSNKVTEKGKDVELRCDPISGHTALYWYRQSLGQGLEFLIYFQGNSAPDKSGLPSDRFSAERTGGSVSTLTIQRTQQEDSAVYLCASSLQGDRGASYEQYFGPGTRLTVT.

This clonotype was recorded a few times. The rearrangement links TRBV29-1 to TRBJ2-5; TRBD2 matches 7 bases. J lost 2 bases, V lost 6 bases, and 6 bases had no gene match. The CDR3 totals 13 residues. Germline CDR1 is SQVTM and CDR2 is ANQGSEA. CDR3 in amino acids: CSVGLVLQETQYF. Here the CDR3 DNA reads TGCAGCGTCGGACTAGTCCTTCAAGAGACCCAGTACTTC.

In this sample, this clonotype turned up a few times. The gene calls are TRBV4-1 and TRBJ2-1; TRBD2 aligns across 11 bases. V dropped 1 base and J dropped 5; count of bases not matched to a gene: 4. The length of the CDR3 is 16 residues. The germline gives CDR1 MGHRA, CDR2 YSYEKL. Here the CDR3 DNA reads TGCGCCAGCAGCCAAGGACTAGCGGGACGGAACAATGAGCAGTTCTTC. Translation gives CASSQGLAGRNNEQFF.

This clonotype was recorded a few times. J is TRBJ2-1 and V is TRBV5-6, with 8 bases lining up with TRBD2. The CDR3 is made up of 16 amino acids. V lost 1 base, J lost 4 bases, and 7 bases stayed unmatched. The germline gives CDR1 SGHDT, CDR2 YYEEEE. The CDR3 DNA follows: TGTGCCAGCAGCTTGTGGGCCAGCGGGGGTTACAATGAGCAGTTCTTC. Its protein is CASSLWASGGYNEQFF.

The table lists this clonotype with a few counts. The chain uses TRBV6-5 and TRBJ1-4; TRBD1 matches 7 bases. V trimming: 8 bases; J trimming: 10 bases; junction bases outside the gene matches: 7. CDR3 length: 12 amino acids. From germline, CDR1 is MNHEY and CDR2 SVGAGI. CDR3 protein: CASSLDRAKLFF. The DNA for the CDR3 is TGTGCCAGCTCCCTCGACAGGGCAAAACTGTTTTTT.

The CDR3 DNA reads TGTGCCAGTAGGAGGGAAGGCACCGGGGAGCTGTTTTTT. As protein: CASRREGTGELFF. This sequence joins TRBV19 and TRBJ2-2; D might be TRBD2 (5 bases). The germline V gene encodes CDR1 LNHDA and CDR2 SQIVND (reference sequence). The CDR3 extends over 13 amino acids. With 6 bases removed from V and 4 bases from J, the gap between germline ends came to 9 bases.

This clonotype has only a few counts. The chain links TRBV5-1 to TRBJ2-6; maybe TRBD2 (5 bases). Per germline, CDR1 SGHRS and CDR2 YFSETQ. V gave up 5 bases and J gave up 2 bases, with 11 bases separating them. The CDR3 is 15 residues long. Here the CDR3 reads CASRAANPGANVLTF. Here the CDR3 DNA reads TGCGCCAGCAGAGCGGCAAACCCTGGGGCCAACGTCCTGACTTTC.

This clonotype was seen repeatedly, ten times or more. The chain combines TRBV9 with TRBJ2-7; D is tentatively TRBD1 or TRBD2 (5 bases each). The germline V and J ends were trimmed by 4 bases and 2 bases, with 13 bases remaining between them. Germline CDR1 SGDLS, CDR2 YYNGEE. The CDR3 is 14 amino acids. The CDR3 sequence: CASSPGTLPYEQYF. The CDR3 bases are TGTGCCAGCAGCCCCGGGACCCTGCCCTACGAGCAGTACTTC.

This sequence joins TRBV2 and TRBJ2-4; 9 bases agree with TRBD1. The CDR3 sequence is 15 residues long. Germline V gene lookup returns CDR1 SNHLY and CDR2 FYNNEI. V dropped 4 bases and J dropped 1; count of bases not matched to a gene: 2. The CDR3, as DNA: TGTGCCAGCAGTGGGGACAGGGTTGCCAAAAACATTCAGTACTTC. The encoded protein is CASSGDRVAKNIQYF. Full variable domain (rest looked up from reference TRBV2 and TRBJ2-4): EPEVTQTPSHQVTQMGQEVILRCVPISNHLYFYWYRQILGQKVEFLVSFYNNEISEKSEIFDDQFSVERPDGSNFTLKIRSTKLEDSAMYFCASSGDRVAKNIQYFGAGTRLSVL.

This chain links TRBV7-9 with TRBJ2-1, with 7 positions matching TRBD2. Germline trimming cut 0 bases from V and 2 bases from J; bases unmatched to any gene: 13. Looked up from germline, CDR1 is SEHNR and CDR2 is FQNEAQ (reference sequence). The CDR3 covers 19 residues. CDR3 nucleotide sequence: TGTGCCAGCAGCTTAGCGCCGCTGTCCAGGGCGGGAGCCTACAATGAGCAGTTCTTC. It specifies CASSLAPLSRAGAYNEQFF.

This clonotype was recorded a few times. The CDR3 sequence: CASSPWDRLNEKLFF. In DNA, the CDR3 is TGTGCCAGCAGCCCCTGGGACAGGCTTAATGAAAAACTGTTTTTT. The chain couples TRBV7-2 to TRBJ1-4; 8 bases are a match to TRBD1. Germline trimming cut 5 bases from V and 4 bases from J; bases unmatched to any gene: 6. This CDR3 has 15 amino acids. Germline V gene data show CDR1 as SGHTA and CDR2 as FQGNSA.

V is TRBV29-1 and J is TRBJ2-3; D is undetermined. The germline gives CDR1 SQVTM, CDR2 ANQGSEA. CDR3 size: 14 residues. V was cut by 0 bases and J by 2 bases, with 9 bases left in between. CDR3 sequence (DNA): TGCAGCGTTGAAGACCAAGCCCCCACAGATACGCAGTATTTT. Translated: CSVEDQAPTDTQYF.

This clonotype was seen a handful of times. The chain uses TRBV27 and TRBJ2-3; unclear D gene. Trimming stripped 3 bases from V and 2 bases from J, with 12 bases between. This CDR3 is 15 amino acids long. Germline loops: CDR1 MNHEY, CDR2 SMNVEV (reference sequence). The CDR3, as DNA: TGTGCCAGCAGTTTGCGGCCAGCCGACACAGATACGCAGTATTTT. Encoded protein: CASSLRPADTDTQYF.

The rearrangement uses TRBV20-1 and TRBJ2-3; 12 positions agree with TRBD2. The CDR3 length is 15 residues. CDR1 and CDR2 (germline): DFQATT, SNEGSKA (reference sequence). The V segment lost 5 bases and the J segment 4 bases; nucleotides outside the gene matches: 7. CDR3 loop: CSAPRLAGVPDTQYF. CDR3 sequence (DNA): TGCAGTGCTCCCAGACTAGCGGGAGTCCCAGATACGCAGTATTTT.

V is TRBV5-1 and J is TRBJ2-1; 7 positions match TRBD2. V lost 0 bases to trimming and J lost 15 bases; unmatched junction nucleotides: 15. Germline assignment: CDR1 SGHRS and CDR2 YFSETQ. The CDR3 extends over 15 amino acids. This chain's CDR3 is CASSLERDFPVSWFF. In DNA form, the CDR3 reads TGCGCCAGCAGCTTGGAGCGGGACTTTCCTGTCTCATGGTTCTTC.

The V gene is TRBV4-1, the J gene TRBJ2-2, with no clear D. Trimming took 1 base from V and 4 from J, leaving 16 bases between them. There are 17 residues in the CDR3. Germline CDR1 and CDR2: MGHRA and YSYEKL. For the CDR3, the DNA is TGCGCCAGCAGCCAAGTAAACGCCTTTAGTACCACCGGGGAGCTGTTTTTT. It translates to CASSQVNAFSTTGELFF.

This clonotype was seen a handful of times. This CDR3 reads CSARESGTHQPQHF. The CDR3 nucleotides are TGCAGTGCTAGAGAAAGCGGGACTCACCAGCCCCAGCATTTT. This chain joins TRBV20-1 and TRBJ1-5; D might be TRBD1 (5 bases). Germline V gene lookup returns CDR1 DFQATT and CDR2 SNEGSKA (reference sequence). There are 14 residues in the CDR3. V was shortened by 0 bases and J by 7 bases, with 13 bases between the two germline ends.

About this clonotype itself: The CDR3 does not close with the conserved phenylalanine or tryptophan, likely indicating a read error. The rearrangement links TRBV7-2 to TRBJ2-1; tentatively, D is TRBD1 (7 bases). The CDR3 is made up of 15 amino acids. V was shortened by 1 base and J by 5 bases, with 12 bases between the two germline ends. CDR1 SGHTA and CDR2 FQGNSA come from the germline V gene. The CDR3 here is CASSLGAGGNNEQFS. As DNA, the CDR3 is TGTGCCAGCAGCTTAGGGGCAGGGGGGAACAATGAGCAGTTCTCC.

This clonotype was seen many times. The J gene is TRBJ2-7, the V gene TRBV7-2; 11 bases agree with TRBD2. V lost 2 bases, J lost 7 bases, and 4 bases stayed unmatched. From germline, CDR1 is SGHTA and CDR2 FQGNSA. This CDR3 contains 14 residues. DNA for the CDR3: TGTGCCAGCAGCTTAACTAGCGGGAGTGAAGAGCAGTACTTC. It translates to CASSLTSGSEEQYF.